This T cell receptor (beta chain) was captured by sequencing in a study of shared clonotypes between healthy human individuals. Trimming removed 1 base from V and 1 base from J, with 11 bases in between. Per the germline V gene, CDR1 is SGHTA and CDR2 is FQGNSA. CDR3 length equals 15 residues. As concerns this clone: Its specificity is not known.

Study conclusions and caveats: The sole specimen, blood, was sampled, and tissue repertoires likely differ. Estimated richness values were generally larger in naive subsets than in memory subsets.

As handled by the study authors: Owing to the provision of junction-only sequences devoid of quality scores by immunoSEQ, filtering differed. The table came from immunoSEQ multiplex PCR; TCRdb's copy has only in-frame clones and leaves some out. V, J and clone size reflect that table, while D and trimming were determined from the DNA. The table lists roughly 1,500,000 clones, approximately 98.5% of them singletons, with over 0.3% in the top ten. The chain carries TRBV7-2 and TRBJ2-7; no firm D call. Sequencing input: naive CD4+ T cells sorted from blood. Subset of the sample: CD45RA+ positively selected. This sequence originates from a man aged 25 to 40 in good health. CDR3 sequence reads: CASSLELALSYEQYF. CDR3 DNA: TGTGCCAGCAGCTTAGAACTCGCCCTATCCTACGAGCAGTACTTC.